This T cell receptor (beta chain) emerged from a study of T cells after posttransplantation cyclophosphamide. The germline V and J ends were trimmed by 0 bases and 5 bases, with 13 bases remaining between them. In germline, CDR1 is WNHNN, CDR2 SYGVQD (reference sequence). This CDR3 spans 15 amino acids. Profiled with immunoSEQ multiplex PCR; TCRdb holds only in-frame clones, not every one. The sample consists of some 20,000 clones, roughly 98% of them appearing once. The naive gate required viable CD3+CD4+ or CD3+CD8+ cells with CCR7+CD45RA+CD45RO-CD95-CD27+CD28+ phenotype. This chain connects TRBV10-1 to TRBJ1-1; D unclear. The TCR comes from a man aged 35 to 55 in good health, CMV-negative, and a related stem cell transplant donor. The sample taken for sequencing was naive CD4+ T cells sorted from PBMCs. CDR3 residues: CASSESGPSKTEAFF. The CDR3 region has the DNA TGCGCCAGCAGTGAGTCGGGCCCCAGCAAGACTGAAGCTTTCTTT.